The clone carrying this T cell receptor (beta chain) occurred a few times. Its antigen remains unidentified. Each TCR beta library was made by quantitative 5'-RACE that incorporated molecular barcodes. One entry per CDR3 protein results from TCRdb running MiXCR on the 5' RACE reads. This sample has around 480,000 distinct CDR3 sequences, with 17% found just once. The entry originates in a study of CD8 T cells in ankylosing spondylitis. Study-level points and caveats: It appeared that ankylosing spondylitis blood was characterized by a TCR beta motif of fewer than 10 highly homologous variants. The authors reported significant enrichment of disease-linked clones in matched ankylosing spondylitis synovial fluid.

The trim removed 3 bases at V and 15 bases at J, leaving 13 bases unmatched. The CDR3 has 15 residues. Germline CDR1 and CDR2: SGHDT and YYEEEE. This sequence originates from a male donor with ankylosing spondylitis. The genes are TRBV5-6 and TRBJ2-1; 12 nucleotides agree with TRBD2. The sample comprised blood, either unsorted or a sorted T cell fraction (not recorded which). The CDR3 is CASSSKTSGSWKPFF. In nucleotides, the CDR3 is TGTGCCAGCAGCTCAAAGACTAGCGGGAGTTGGAAACCGTTCTTC.